One sample yielded the 10 T cell receptor beta chains listed below, sequenced in a study of control samples from healthy donors and cancer patients. TCRdb keeps only in-frame clones here, not all; method: immunoSEQ multiplex PCR. This table has around 180,000 clones, approximately 94% appearing once. The sequenced sample was blood. The receptor set was obtained from a young woman in good health.

Notes on this clone: This same CDR3 is encoded by further DNA sequences in the sample. The V gene is TRBV10-3, the J gene TRBJ1-1, with unresolved D. Germline values: CDR1 ENHRY, CDR2 SYGVKD. This CDR3 comprises 14 residues. V was cut by 0 bases and J by 3 bases, with 8 bases left in between. CDR3 residues: CAISESEGYTEAFF. In nucleotides, the CDR3 is TGTGCCATCAGTGAGTCTGAAGGGTACACTGAAGCTTTCTTT.

The J gene is TRBJ2-4, the V gene TRBV10-3; 8 bases line up with TRBD2. The germline V gene has CDR1 ENHRY and CDR2 SYGVKD. The V gene end was trimmed by 0 bases and the J gene end by 1 base; junction bases not matched to a gene: 5. The CDR3 is made up of 17 amino acids. DNA of the CDR3: TGTGCCATCAGTGAGTCTATTAGCGGGGTTGCCAAAAACATTCAGTACTTC. Its protein product is CAISESISGVAKNIQYF.

This chain links TRBV24-1 with TRBJ1-5; tentative D call: TRBD1 (6 bases). The CDR3 is made up of 16 amino acids. The germline V gene has CDR1 KGHDR and CDR2 SFDVKD. V lost 2 bases and J 8 bases, leaving 18 bases between the germline ends. The chain's CDR3 is CATSDSALGATEPQHF. The CDR3 nucleotides read TGTGCCACCAGTGATTCGGCTTTGGGGGCCACGGAGCCCCAGCATTTT.

The V call is TRBV27, the J call TRBJ1-5; no reliable D call. The length of the CDR3 is 13 residues. In germline, CDR1 is MNHEY, CDR2 SMNVEV (reference sequence). V gave up 8 bases and J gave up 11 bases, with 19 bases separating them. The CDR3 is CASSRGGLRAQHF. The CDR3 region has the DNA TGTGCCAGCTCCCGGGGAGGCTTGCGGGCCCAGCATTTT.

CDR3 amino acids: CASRVQETQYF. DNA for the CDR3: TGTGCCAGCCGCGTCCAAGAGACCCAGTACTTC. The V gene is TRBV18, the J gene TRBJ2-5; D is unresolved. The ends were cut back, 8 bases at V and 1 base at J, with 5 bases in the middle. Germline V gene lookup returns CDR1 KGHSH and CDR2 LQKENI. This CDR3 has 11 residues.

The chain is built from TRBV5-4 and TRBJ2-5, with TRBD1 as a possible D gene (5 bases). From germline, CDR1 is SGHNT and CDR2 YYREEE (reference sequence). This CDR3 has 14 amino acids. The V end was cut by 4 bases, the J end by 2 bases, with 12 bases between. The CDR3 spells CASSRVQGQETQYF. CDR3 sequence (DNA): TGTGCCAGCAGCCGGGTGCAGGGACAAGAGACCCAGTACTTC.

The chain couples TRBV7-2 to TRBJ1-4; TRBD1 is a possible D gene (5 bases). CDR1 SGHTA and CDR2 FQGNSA come from the germline V gene. The V end lost 2 bases, the J end lost 6 bases, and 13 bases lay between the germline ends. The CDR3 has 15 amino acids. CDR3: CASSLSTGVDEKLFF. DNA of the CDR3: TGTGCCAGCAGCTTATCGACGGGGGTGGATGAAAAACTGTTTTTT.

The chain employs TRBV5-6 and TRBJ2-1, with a tentative D call TRBD2 (6 bases). This CDR3 has 13 amino acids. V lost 4 bases, J lost 8 bases, and 13 bases lay in between. Germline assignment: CDR1 SGHDT and CDR2 YYEEEE. The CDR3 spells CASSPWWGDEQFF. The CDR3 DNA reads as TGTGCCAGCAGCCCATGGTGGGGGGATGAGCAGTTCTTC.

V gene TRBV6-6 combines with J gene TRBJ1-2; 10 bases are shared with TRBD1. The CDR3 has 14 residues. Per germline, CDR1 MNHNY and CDR2 SVGAGI (reference sequence). Losses at the gene ends were 5 bases for V and 7 bases for J; bases not matched to a gene: 7. The CDR3 sequence is CASSSPDRGPGYTF. In DNA form, the CDR3 reads TGTGCCAGCAGTAGCCCAGACAGGGGGCCTGGCTACACCTTC.

J is TRBJ1-2 and V is TRBV9; no definite D call. The germline V gene has CDR1 SGDLS and CDR2 YYNGEE. This CDR3 comprises 13 residues. The V and J ends lost 5 bases and 10 bases respectively, with 18 bases between them. The CDR3 DNA sequence: TGTGCCAGCAGGGATGGTGGTGGGGTTGACTACACCTTC. As protein: CASRDGGGVDYTF.